These T cell receptor beta chains were read from a single sample in a study of blood T cell repertoires in COVID-19. Method: immunoSEQ multiplex PCR; TCRdb's copy keeps in-frame clones and lacks some. The sample records around 260,000 clones, more than 85% being singletons. The sequencing sample was made of peripheral blood. Receptors originate from a person in their late teens or twenties with COVID-19, enrolled during active disease. CDR3s include the opening cysteine and the closing phenylalanine or tryptophan. A D gene is named only where the DNA matches it firmly. A row's size may be missing; if present it is once, few, many or a size class.

TRBJ1-5 TRBV4-3 NA NA 14 TGCGCCAGCAGCCAAGAGACAGGCAATCAGCCCCAGCATTTT CASSQETGNQPQHF
TRBJ2-5 TRBV19 NA NA 14 TGTGCCAGTAGTACTTCGTTTGAGCAAGAGACCCAGTACTTC CASSTSFEQETQYF
TRBJ2-7 TRBV6-5 TRBD1 NA 16 TGTGCCAGCAGTTACTCTCGGACAGGAGACCCTACGGAGCAGTACTTC CASSYSRTGDPTEQYF
TRBJ2-7 TRBV11-2 TRBD2 NA 15 TGTGCCAGCAGCTTCTGGGCTAGCGGATTTTACGAGCAGTACTTC CASSFWASGFYEQYF
TRBJ1-6 TRBV12-1 NA NA 18 TGTGCCAGCACCTGTCCCGGGACAGGGAGCTCCTATAATTCACCCCTCCACTTT CASTCPGTGSSYNSPLHF
TRBJ2-2 TRBV7-9 TRBD1 NA 15 TGTGCCAGCAGCGTACCGGACAGGGACACCGGGGAGCTGTTTTTT CASSVPDRDTGELFF
TRBJ2-7 TRBV29-1 TRBD1 NA 13 TGCAGCGTCAAGGACAGGGACCGTTACGAGCAGTACTTC CSVKDRDRYEQYF
TRBJ1-3 TRBV7-2 TRBD1 NA 15 TGTGCCAGCAGCTTAGCGGGACAGGGGGCAAACACCATATATTTT CASSLAGQGANTIYF
TRBJ2-7 TRBV10-1 TRBD1 few 17 TGCGCCAGCAGCCTATACCGACCGGGACAGGGGGCCTACGAGCAGTACTTC CASSLYRPGQGAYEQYF
TRBJ2-5 TRBV11-2 TRBD1 NA 16 TGTGCCAGCAGCTTAGAATATACAGGGGGCGGAGAGACCCAGTACTTC CASSLEYTGGGETQYF
TRBJ1-3 TRBV28 NA NA 16 TGTGCCAGCAGTCCAAATATACACAGGGTTGGAAACACCATATATTTT CASSPNIHRVGNTIYF
TRBJ2-7 TRBV27 TRBD1 NA 13 TGTGCCAGCAGTAAACGGACAGGGAACGAGCAGTACTTC CASSKRTGNEQYF
TRBJ2-3 TRBV7-3 TRBD1 once 14 TGTGCCAGCAGCTCGGGACAGAGCACAGATACGCAGTATTTT CASSSGQSTDTQYF
TRBJ2-3 TRBV5-1 NA NA 15 TGCGCCAGCAGCTTAGATCGCCGCGGCACAGATACGCAGTATTTT CASSLDRRGTDTQYF
TRBJ2-2 TRBV24-1 TRBD1 NA 16 TGTGCCACCAGTGACTCGGAGACAGGGAAAGGCGGGGAGCTGTTTTTT CATSDSETGKGGELFF
TRBJ2-3 TRBV27 TRBD2 once 16 TGTGCCAGCCGCGGGACTAGCGGGAGAGGGACAGATACGCAGTATTTT CASRGTSGRGTDTQYF